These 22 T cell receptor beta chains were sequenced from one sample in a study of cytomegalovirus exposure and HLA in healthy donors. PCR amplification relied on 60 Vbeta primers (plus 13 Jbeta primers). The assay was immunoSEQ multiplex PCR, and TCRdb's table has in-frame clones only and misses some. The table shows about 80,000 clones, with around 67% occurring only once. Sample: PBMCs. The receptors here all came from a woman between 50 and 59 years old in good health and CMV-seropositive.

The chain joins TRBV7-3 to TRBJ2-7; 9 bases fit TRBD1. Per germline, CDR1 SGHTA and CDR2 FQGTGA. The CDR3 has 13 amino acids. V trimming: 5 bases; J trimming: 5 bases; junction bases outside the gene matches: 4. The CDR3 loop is CASSTGQGNEQYF. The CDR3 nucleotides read TGTGCCAGCAGCACGGGACAGGGTAACGAGCAGTACTTC.

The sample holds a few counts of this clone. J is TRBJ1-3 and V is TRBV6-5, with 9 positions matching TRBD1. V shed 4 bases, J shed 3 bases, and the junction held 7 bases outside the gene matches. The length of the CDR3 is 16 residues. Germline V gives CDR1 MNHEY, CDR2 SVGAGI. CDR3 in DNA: TGTGCCAGCAGTTCTTATCCGGACAGGGGTGGAAACACCATATATTTT. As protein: CASSSYPDRGGNTIYF.

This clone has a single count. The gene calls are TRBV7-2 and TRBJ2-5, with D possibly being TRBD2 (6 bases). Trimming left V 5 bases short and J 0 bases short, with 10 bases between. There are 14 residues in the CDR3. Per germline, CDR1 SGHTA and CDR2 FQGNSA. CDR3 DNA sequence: TGTGCCAGCAGCCGGAGGGTGTACCAAGAGACCCAGTACTTC. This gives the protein CASSRRVYQETQYF.

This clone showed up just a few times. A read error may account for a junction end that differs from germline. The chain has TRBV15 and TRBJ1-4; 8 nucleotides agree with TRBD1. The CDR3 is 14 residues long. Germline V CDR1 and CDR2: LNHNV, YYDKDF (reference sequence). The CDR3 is CATSRDRGSQKLFF. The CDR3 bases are TGTGCCACCAGCCGAGACAGGGGATCTCAAAAACTGTTTTTT.

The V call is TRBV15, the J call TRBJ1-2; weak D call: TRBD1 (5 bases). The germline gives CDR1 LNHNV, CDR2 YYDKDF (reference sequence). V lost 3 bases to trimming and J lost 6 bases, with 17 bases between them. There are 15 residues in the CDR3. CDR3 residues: CATSRIDREVDGYTF. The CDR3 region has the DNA TGTGCCACCAGCAGGATAGACAGAGAAGTGGATGGCTACACCTTC.

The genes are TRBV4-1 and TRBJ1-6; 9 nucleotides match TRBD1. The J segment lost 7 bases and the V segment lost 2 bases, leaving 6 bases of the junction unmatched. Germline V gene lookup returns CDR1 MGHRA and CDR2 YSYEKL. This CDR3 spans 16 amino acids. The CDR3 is CASSQYGTGNNSPLHF. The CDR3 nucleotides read TGCGCCAGCAGCCAATACGGGACAGGGAACAATTCACCCCTCCACTTT.

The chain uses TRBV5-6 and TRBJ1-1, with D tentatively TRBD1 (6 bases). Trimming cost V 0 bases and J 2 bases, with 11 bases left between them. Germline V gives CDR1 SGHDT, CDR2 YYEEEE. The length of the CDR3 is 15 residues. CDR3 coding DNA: TGTGCCAGCAGCTTGGCAGGGGCTCGAAACACTGAAGCTTTCTTT. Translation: CASSLAGARNTEAFF.

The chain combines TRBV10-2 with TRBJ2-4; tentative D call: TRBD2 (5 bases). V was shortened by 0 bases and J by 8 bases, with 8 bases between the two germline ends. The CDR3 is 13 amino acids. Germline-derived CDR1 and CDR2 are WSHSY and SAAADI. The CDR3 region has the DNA TGCGCCAGCAGTGAGTCGCCCGGGGACATTCAGTACTTC. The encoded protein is CASSESPGDIQYF.

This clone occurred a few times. The DNA for the CDR3 is TGCGCCAGCAGCGACAACAGGGATTTCGACCACGAGCAGTACTTC. Residues: CASSDNRDFDHEQYF. This chain links TRBV5-1 with TRBJ2-7, with TRBD1 as a possible D gene (6 bases). Trimming took 4 bases from V and 5 from J, leaving 19 bases between them. CDR1 and CDR2 from the germline V gene are SGHRS and YFSETQ. The CDR3 loop spans 15 amino acids. Full variable domain (outside the CDR3, taken from reference TRBV5-1 and TRBJ2-7): KAGVTQTPRYLIKTRGQQVTLSCSPISGHRSVSWYQQTPGQGLQFLFEYFSETQRNKGNFPGRFSGRQFSNSRSEMNVSTLELGDSALYLCASSDNRDFDHEQYFGPGTRLTVT.

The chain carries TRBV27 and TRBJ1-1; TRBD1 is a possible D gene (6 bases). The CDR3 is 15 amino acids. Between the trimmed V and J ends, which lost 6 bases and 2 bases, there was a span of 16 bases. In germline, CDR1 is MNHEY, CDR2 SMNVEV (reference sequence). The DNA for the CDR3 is TGTGCCAGCAGCTCCCCGGGACAAATCAACACTGAAGCTTTCTTT. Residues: CASSSPGQINTEAFF.

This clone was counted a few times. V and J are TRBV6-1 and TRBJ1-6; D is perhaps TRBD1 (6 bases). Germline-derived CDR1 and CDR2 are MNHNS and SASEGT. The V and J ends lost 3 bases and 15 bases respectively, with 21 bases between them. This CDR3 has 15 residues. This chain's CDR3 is CASSDWGRNSPLLHF. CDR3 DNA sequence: TGTGCCAGCAGTGACTGGGGGCGGAATTCACCCCTCCTCCACTTT.

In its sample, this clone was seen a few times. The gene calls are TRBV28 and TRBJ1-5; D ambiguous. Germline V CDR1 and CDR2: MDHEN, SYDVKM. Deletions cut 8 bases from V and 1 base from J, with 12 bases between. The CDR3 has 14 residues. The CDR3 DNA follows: TGTGCCAGCCACAAAGGACTCAGCAATCAGCCCCAGCATTTT. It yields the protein CASHKGLSNQPQHF.

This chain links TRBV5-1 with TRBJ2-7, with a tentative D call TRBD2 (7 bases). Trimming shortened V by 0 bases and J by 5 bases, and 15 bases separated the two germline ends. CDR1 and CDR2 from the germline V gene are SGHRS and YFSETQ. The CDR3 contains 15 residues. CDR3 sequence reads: CASSLARGAGDEQYV. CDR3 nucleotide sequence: TGCGCCAGCAGCTTGGCCCGGGGGGCGGGGGACGAGCAGTACGTC.

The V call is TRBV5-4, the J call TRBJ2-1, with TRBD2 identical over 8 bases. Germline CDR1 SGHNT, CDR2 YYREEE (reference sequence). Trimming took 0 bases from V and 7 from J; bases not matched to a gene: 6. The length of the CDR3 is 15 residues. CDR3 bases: TGTGCCAGCAGCTTGGGATCGGGGGGGCTTAATGAGCAGTTCTTC. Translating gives CASSLGSGGLNEQFF.

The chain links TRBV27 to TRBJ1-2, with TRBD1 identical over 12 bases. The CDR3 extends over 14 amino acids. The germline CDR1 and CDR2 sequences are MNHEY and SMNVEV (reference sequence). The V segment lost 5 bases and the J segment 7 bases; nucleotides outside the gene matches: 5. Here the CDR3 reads CASSGTGGAGGYTF. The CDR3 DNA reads TGTGCCAGCAGTGGGACAGGGGGCGCCGGTGGCTACACCTTC.

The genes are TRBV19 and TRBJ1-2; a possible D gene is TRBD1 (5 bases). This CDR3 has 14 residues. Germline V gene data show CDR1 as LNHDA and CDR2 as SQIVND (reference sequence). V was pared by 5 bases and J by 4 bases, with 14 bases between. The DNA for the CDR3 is TGTGCCAGTAGTCCCTGGGACTCTTCCTATGGCTACACCTTC. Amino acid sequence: CASSPWDSSYGYTF.

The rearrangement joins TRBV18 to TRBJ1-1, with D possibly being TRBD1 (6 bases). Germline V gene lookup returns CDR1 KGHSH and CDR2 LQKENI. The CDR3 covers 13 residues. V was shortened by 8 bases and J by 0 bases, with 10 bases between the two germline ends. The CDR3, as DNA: TGTGCCAGCCACAGGGCGTTGAACACTGAAGCTTTCTTT. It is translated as CASHRALNTEAFF. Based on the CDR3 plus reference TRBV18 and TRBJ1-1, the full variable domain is NAGVMQNPRHLVRRRGQEARLRCSPMKGHSHVYWYRQLPEEGLKFMVYLQKENIIDESGMPKERFSAEFPKEGPSILRIQQVVRGDSAAYFCASHRALNTEAFFGQGTRLTVV.

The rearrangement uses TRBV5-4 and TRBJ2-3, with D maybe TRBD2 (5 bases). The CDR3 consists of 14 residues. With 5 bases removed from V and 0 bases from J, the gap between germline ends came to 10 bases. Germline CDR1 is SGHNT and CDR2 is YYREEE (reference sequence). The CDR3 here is CASRGSESTDTQYF. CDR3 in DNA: TGTGCCAGCAGGGGTAGCGAAAGCACAGATACGCAGTATTTT.

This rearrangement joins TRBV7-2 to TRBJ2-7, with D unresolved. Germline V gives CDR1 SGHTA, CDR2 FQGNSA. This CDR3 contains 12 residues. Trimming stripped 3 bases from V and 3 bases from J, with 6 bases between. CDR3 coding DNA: TGTGCCAGCAGCTTTTACGGCTACGAGCAGTACTTC. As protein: CASSFYGYEQYF. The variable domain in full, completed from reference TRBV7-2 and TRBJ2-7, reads GAGVSQSPSNKVTEKGKDVELRCDPISGHTALYWYRQSLGQGLEFLIYFQGNSAPDKSGLPSDRFSAERTGGSVSTLTIQRTQQEDSAVYLCASSFYGYEQYFGPGTRLTVT.

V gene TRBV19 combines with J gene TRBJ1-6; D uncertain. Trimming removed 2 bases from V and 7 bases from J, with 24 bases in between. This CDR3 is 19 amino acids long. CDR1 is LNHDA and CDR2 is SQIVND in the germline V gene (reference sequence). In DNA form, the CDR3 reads TGTGCCAGTAGTATAACCCCCGGGGTGAGAGGGAAAGGGAATTCACCCCTCCACTTT. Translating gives CASSITPGVRGKGNSPLHF.

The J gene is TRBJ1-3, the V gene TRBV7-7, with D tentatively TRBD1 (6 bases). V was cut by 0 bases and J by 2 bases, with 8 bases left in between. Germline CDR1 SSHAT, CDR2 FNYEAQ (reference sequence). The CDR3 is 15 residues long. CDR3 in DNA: TGTGCCAGCAGCTTAGCCCAGGGGACTGGAAACACCATATATTTT. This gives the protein CASSLAQGTGNTIYF. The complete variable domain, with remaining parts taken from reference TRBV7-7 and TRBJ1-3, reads GAGVSQSPRYKVTKRGQDVTLRCDPISSHATLYWYQQALGQGPEFLTYFNYEAQPDKSGLPSDRFSAERPEGSISTLTIQRTEQRDSAMYRCASSLAQGTGNTIYFGEGSWLTVV.

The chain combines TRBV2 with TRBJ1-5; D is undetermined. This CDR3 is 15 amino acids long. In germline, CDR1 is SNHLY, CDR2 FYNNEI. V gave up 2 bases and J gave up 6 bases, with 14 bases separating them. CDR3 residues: CASSELPHRAQPQHF. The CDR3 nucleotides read TGTGCCAGCAGTGAACTCCCACACAGAGCTCAGCCCCAGCATTTT.